The clone carrying this T cell receptor beta chain was picked up a small number of times. Using immunoSEQ multiplex PCR, the repertoire was profiled, and TCRdb retains in-frame clones only, with some absent. The repertoire holds around 720,000 clones, with roughly 73% as singletons. CDR3 length: 18 amino acids. Trimming took 6 bases from V and 0 from J; bases not matched to a gene: 13. CDR1 MDHEN and CDR2 SYDVKM come from the germline V gene. The data were taken from a study of shared clonotypes between healthy human individuals. Partitioning of CD4+ cells yielded a CD45RA+ naive subset and a CD45RA-negative memory subset.

The genes are TRBV28 and TRBJ2-1; 8 bases align to TRBD2. The sequenced sample was memory CD4+ T cells sorted from blood. Indicated subset: CD45RA-negative fraction. This TCR came from a woman aged 30 to 39 in good health. CDR3 in amino acids: CASRSRGGILDSYNEQFF. The CDR3 DNA sequence: TGTGCCAGCAGAAGCCGGGGGGGAATACTAGACTCCTACAATGAGCAGTTCTTC. Full variable domain (missing parts from reference TRBV28 and TRBJ2-1): DVKVTQSSRYLVKRTGEKVFLECVQDMDHENMFWYRQDPGLGLRLIYFSYDVKMKEKGDIPEGYSVSREKKERFSLILESASTNQTSMYLCASRSRGGILDSYNEQFFGPGTRLTVL.